This T cell receptor beta chain was identified during a study of vaccination and CD4 T cells after COVID-19. Treatment here: 10-day PBMC culture with coronavirus spike peptide pools or control peptides (ViraFEST assay). In its sample, this clonotype was seen a few times. What it binds is not known. This CDR3 contains 14 residues. Germline CDR1 MNHEY, CDR2 SVGEGT. V lost 6 bases to trimming and J lost 4 bases; unmatched junction nucleotides: 6. CD4+ T cells that had been cultured provided DNA sequenced with the Oncomine TCR Beta short-read assay. TCRdb analysed the PCR reads with MiXCR anew, one entry per CDR3 protein. Among 9,500 to 10,000 distinct CDR3 sequences, around 70% were seen once, and the ten largest hold 30% to 45%.

The sequenced sample consisted of CD4+ T cells from blood, cultured in vitro. The chain recombines TRBV6-2 or TRBV6-3 with TRBJ1-5, with 7 bases fitting TRBD1. The receptor was derived from a human donor who had recovered from COVID-19. The CDR3 sequence is CASRRDRANQPQHF. As DNA, the CDR3 is TGTGCCAGCAGGAGAGACAGGGCAAATCAGCCCCAGCATTTT.